The rows below give T cell receptor beta chains drawn from one sample of a study of vaccination effects on CD4 cells after COVID-19. The table came from immunoSEQ multiplex PCR; TCRdb's copy has only in-frame clones and leaves some out. This sample has just under 75,000 clones, with less than 75% found just once. Which antigens these TCRs recognize remains unknown. Sequenced material: CD4+ T cells from PBMCs cultured without peptide, taken after COVID-19 vaccination. These receptors were collected from a human donor who received a COVID-19 vaccine. Each CDR3 is given with its conserved first and last residue. The D gene is left open where the match is weak. Not all rows give a size; the values are once, few, many and, for expanded clones, a class.

D gene,J gene,V gene,clone size,CDR3 protein,CDR3 DNA
NA,TRBJ1-4,TRBV4-3,NA,CASSRGGQGNEKLFF,TGCGCCAGCAGCCGTGGGGGGCAGGGTAATGAAAAACTGTTTTTT
NA,TRBJ2-3,TRBV5-8,NA,CASSLGGPGTDTQYF,TGTGCCAGCAGCTTGGGGGGGCCGGGCACAGATACGCAGTATTTT
NA,TRBJ2-1,TRBV25-1,NA,CASSESGTRLIF,TGTGCCAGCAGTGAATCCGGGACCCGCCTTATCTTC
NA,TRBJ1-1,TRBV7-9,NA,CASSGSGWGNTEAFF,TGTGCCAGCAGCGGTAGTGGGTGGGGGAACACTGAAGCTTTCTTT
TRBD1,TRBJ1-6,TRBV25-1,NA,CASSGSQGAIYNSPLHF,TGTGCCAGCAGTGGCAGTCAGGGGGCTATCTATAATTCACCCCTCCACTTT
NA,TRBJ1-4,TRBV9,NA,CASSVGQGDATNEKLFF,TGTGCCAGCAGCGTAGGCCAGGGTGACGCAACTAATGAAAAACTGTTTTTT
NA,TRBJ1-1,TRBV7-9,NA,CASSLRGAKDTEAFF,TGTGCCAGCAGCTTAAGGGGGGCAAAGGACACTGAAGCTTTCTTT
TRBD1,TRBJ2-1,TRBV18,NA,CASSLLGQGSYNEQFF,TGTGCCAGCTCCCTCCTCGGACAGGGATCCTACAATGAGCAGTTCTTC
NA,TRBJ2-5,TRBV6-2/TRBV6-3,few,CASSPLPGRSLQETQYF,TGTGCCAGCAGTCCCTTACCCGGACGGAGTCTCCAAGAGACCCAGTACTTC
TRBD1,TRBJ1-2,TRBV5-1,NA,CASSLQTGGDGYTF,TGCGCCAGCAGCCTCCAAACAGGGGGGGATGGCTACACCTTC
NA,TRBJ1-4,TRBV5-1,NA,CASRTGITLDNEKLFF,TGCGCCAGCAGAACCGGGATTACACTCGATAATGAAAAACTGTTTTTT
NA,TRBJ2-3,TRBV25-1,NA,CASSEVGSLGDTQYF,TGTGCCAGCAGTGAAGTAGGTTCCCTGGGGGATACGCAGTATTTT
TRBD2,TRBJ2-5,TRBV12-5,NA,CASGSGGGETQYF,TGTGCTAGTGGATCGGGGGGAGGAGAGACCCAGTACTTC
NA,TRBJ2-2,TRBV24-1,NA,CATSGGNDGELFF,TGTGCCACCAGTGGGGGGAACGACGGGGAGCTGTTTTTT
TRBD1,TRBJ1-2,TRBV10-3,NA,CAISSPLGEGAQDYGYTF,TGTGCCATCAGCTCACCCCTTGGTGAGGGGGCTCAAGACTATGGCTACACCTTC
TRBD1,TRBJ1-5,TRBV9,once,CASSETGDQHQPQHF,TGTGCCAGCAGCGAAACAGGGGATCAGCATCAGCCCCAGCATTTT
NA,TRBJ1-1,TRBV18,few,CASSQAAEGYTEAFF,TGTGCCAGCTCACAGGCTGCCGAGGGGTACACTGAAGCTTTCTTT
NA,TRBJ2-3,TRBV28,NA,CASRPRTLGGTDTQYF,TGTGCCAGCAGGCCGAGGACTCTCGGGGGCACAGATACGCAGTATTTT
NA,TRBJ2-5,TRBV24-1,NA,CATSDPQGQETQYF,TGTGCCACCAGTGATCCACAGGGCCAAGAGACCCAGTACTTC
TRBD1,TRBJ1-1,TRBV5-8,NA,CASSGPTGPTEAFF,TGTGCCAGCAGCGGCCCGACAGGGCCCACTGAAGCTTTCTTT
NA,TRBJ2-2,TRBV9,NA,CASSWEVTRNTGELFF,TGTGCCAGCTCTTGGGAGGTGACGAGGAACACCGGGGAGCTGTTTTTT
NA,TRBJ1-1,TRBV29-1,once,CSVVPITATEAFF,TGCAGCGTTGTACCCATCACGGCGACTGAAGCTTTCTTT
NA,TRBJ1-6,TRBV12-3/TRBV12-4,NA,CASSRDGNSPLHF,TGTGCCAGCAGCCGGGACGGTAATTCACCCCTCCACTTT
NA,TRBJ1-1,TRBV18,NA,CASSPRSVIGEAFF,TGTGCCAGCTCACCGCGATCAGTAATTGGGGAAGCTTTCTTT
NA,TRBJ2-2,TRBV24-1,NA,CATRRTLTGELFF,TGTGCCACCAGGCGGACACTCACCGGGGAGCTGTTTTTT
NA,TRBJ1-5,TRBV19,NA,CASTSTGASSQPQHF,TGTGCCAGTACCTCAACAGGAGCCTCTAGTCAGCCCCAGCATTTT
NA,TRBJ2-1,TRBV2,NA,CASSLHGGSTYNEQFF,TGTGCCAGCAGTCTCCATGGGGGGTCCACCTACAATGAGCAGTTCTTC
TRBD2,TRBJ2-4,TRBV19,NA,CASSTPGGTKNIQYF,TGTGCCAGTAGTACCCCGGGAGGGACCAAAAACATTCAGTACTTC
NA,TRBJ1-6,TRBV19,NA,CASRDYRATYNSPLHF,TGTGCCAGTAGAGACTACAGGGCCACCTATAATTCACCCCTCCACTTT
NA,TRBJ1-1,TRBV19,NA,CASSTTGLTEAFF,TGTGCCAGTAGTACAACAGGATTAACTGAAGCTTTCTTT
NA,TRBJ2-3,TRBV7-2,NA,CASSLDRRPSDTQYF,TGTGCCAGCAGCTTAGACAGGAGACCATCAGATACGCAGTATTTT
TRBD1,TRBJ2-1,TRBV6-5,NA,CASSMNRGAYNEQFF,TGTGCCAGCAGTATGAACAGGGGGGCCTACAATGAGCAGTTCTTC
NA,TRBJ2-5,TRBV29-1,NA,CSADSSKETQYF,TGCAGCGCTGACAGCTCCAAAGAGACCCAGTACTTC
NA,TRBJ1-2,TRBV15,NA,CATSRPTRGANYGYTF,TGTGCCACCAGCAGACCTACGAGGGGAGCCAACTATGGCTACACCTTC
NA,TRBJ2-1,TRBV5-1,NA,CASNTAGRGYEQFF,TGCGCCAGCAACACGGCTGGGCGTGGATATGAGCAGTTCTTC
TRBD1,TRBJ1-2,TRBV19,NA,CASSTDRASGDGYGYTF,TGTGCCAGTAGTACAGACAGGGCCTCTGGAGACGGGTATGGCTACACCTTC
NA,TRBJ2-3,TRBV6-5,NA,CASSSLQHTQYF,TGTGCCAGCAGTTCCTTACAGCATACGCAGTATTTT
NA,TRBJ1-2,TRBV7-2,few,CASSSQGQSMNYGYTF,TGTGCCAGCAGCTCGCAAGGACAGTCTATGAACTATGGCTACACCTTC
NA,TRBJ1-5,TRBV6-1,few,CASSEQQSNQPQHF,TGTGCCAGCAGTGAACAGCAAAGCAATCAGCCCCAGCATTTT
NA,TRBJ2-5,TRBV6-6,NA,CASSSQMEETQYF,TGTGCCAGCAGTTCCCAGATGGAAGAGACCCAGTACTTC
NA,TRBJ2-5,TRBV6-2/TRBV6-3,NA,CASSPTEGRETQYF,TGTGCCAGCAGTCCCACCGAGGGGCGAGAGACCCAGTACTTC
NA,TRBJ2-3,TRBV6-5,NA,CASSYSWDSTDTQYF,TGTGCCAGCAGTTACTCCTGGGACAGCACAGATACGCAGTATTTT
NA,TRBJ1-1,TRBV10-3,NA,CAISESGSMNTEAFF,TGTGCCATCAGTGAGTCTGGATCCATGAACACTGAAGCTTTCTTT
NA,TRBJ1-4,TRBV18,NA,CASSPFEATNEKLFF,TGTGCCAGCTCACCGTTCGAGGCAACTAATGAAAAACTGTTTTTT
TRBD2,TRBJ2-1,TRBV11-2,NA,CASSLALGLAGGPEQFF,TGTGCCAGCAGCTTAGCACTAGGACTAGCGGGGGGGCCTGAGCAGTTCTTC
NA,TRBJ1-4,TRBV27,NA,CASRVDSSREKLFF,TGTGCCAGCCGCGTAGACAGCTCGCGCGAAAAACTGTTTTTT
NA,TRBJ2-2,TRBV2,NA,CASKGFTGELFF,TGTGCCAGCAAGGGTTTCACCGGGGAGCTGTTTTTT
TRBD1,TRBJ1-2,TRBV29-1,NA,CSARTGDYGYTF,TGCAGCGCTCGGACAGGAGACTATGGCTACACCTTC
TRBD1,TRBJ2-4,TRBV7-2,few,CASSQQGGGNIQYF,TGTGCCAGCAGCCAACAGGGGGGAGGAAACATTCAGTACTTC
NA,TRBJ1-2,TRBV27,NA,CASSFSGALAFYGYTF,TGTGCCAGCAGTTTTTCGGGGGCCCTAGCCTTCTATGGCTACACCTTC
NA,TRBJ2-5,TRBV4-2,NA,CASSPARQETQYF,TGTGCCAGCAGCCCGGCCCGGCAAGAGACCCAGTACTTC
TRBD1,TRBJ2-1,TRBV11-2,NA,CASSLAPPGGQYNEQFF,TGTGCCAGCAGCTTAGCCCCTCCAGGGGGCCAATACAATGAGCAGTTCTTC
TRBD1,TRBJ1-5,TRBV12-5,NA,CASGLGDRDQPQHF,TGTGCTAGTGGTTTAGGGGACAGAGATCAGCCCCAGCATTTT
NA,TRBJ1-5,TRBV6-2/TRBV6-3,NA,CASSYARAWGSNQPQHF,TGTGCCAGCAGTTACGCCCGGGCCTGGGGTAGCAATCAGCCCCAGCATTTT
TRBD1,TRBJ1-2,TRBV11-2,NA,CASSLSGGSNYGYTF,TGTGCCAGCAGCTTATCAGGGGGCAGTAACTATGGCTACACCTTC